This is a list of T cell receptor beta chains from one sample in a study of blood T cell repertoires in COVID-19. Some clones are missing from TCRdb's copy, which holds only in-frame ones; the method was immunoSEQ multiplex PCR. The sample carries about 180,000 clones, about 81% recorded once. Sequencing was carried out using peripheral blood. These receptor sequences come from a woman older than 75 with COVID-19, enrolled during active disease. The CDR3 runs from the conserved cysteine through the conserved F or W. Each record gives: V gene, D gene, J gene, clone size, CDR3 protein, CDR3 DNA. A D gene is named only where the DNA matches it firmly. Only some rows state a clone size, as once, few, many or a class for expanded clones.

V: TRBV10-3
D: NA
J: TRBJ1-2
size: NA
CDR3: CAIQTGNYGYTF
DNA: TGTGCCATCCAAACAGGGAACTATGGCTACACCTTC

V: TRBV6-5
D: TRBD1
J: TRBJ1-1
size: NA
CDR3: CASSIGQGFGTEAFF
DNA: TGTGCCAGCAGTATAGGACAGGGGTTCGGCACTGAAGCTTTCTTT

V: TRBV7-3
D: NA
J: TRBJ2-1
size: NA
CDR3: CASSLDSGTLNEQFF
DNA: TGTGCCAGCAGCTTAGACTCCGGGACTCTCAATGAGCAGTTCTTC

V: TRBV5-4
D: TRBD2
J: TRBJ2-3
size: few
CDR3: CASSLGPRGGGSWGTDTQYF
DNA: TGTGCCAGCAGCTTGGGCCCCCGGGGGGGCGGGAGTTGGGGCACAGATACGCAGTATTTT

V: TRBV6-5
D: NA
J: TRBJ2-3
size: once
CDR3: CASSRGSSTDTQYF
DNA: TGTGCCAGCAGTCGGGGGTCTAGCACAGATACGCAGTATTTT

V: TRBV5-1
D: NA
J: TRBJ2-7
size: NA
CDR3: CASSLGPTVLNYEQYF
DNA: TGCGCCAGCAGCTTGGGCCCTACGGTCCTTAACTACGAGCAGTACTTC

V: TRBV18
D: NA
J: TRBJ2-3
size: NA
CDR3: CASSPTDADTQYF
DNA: TGTGCCAGCTCACCGACAGACGCAGATACGCAGTATTTT

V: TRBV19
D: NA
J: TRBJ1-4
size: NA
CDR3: CASTSPGSENEKLFF
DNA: TGTGCCAGTACCTCCCCCGGGTCTGAAAATGAAAAACTGTTTTTT

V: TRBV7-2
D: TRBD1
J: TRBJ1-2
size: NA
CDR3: CASSLVGRQGNGYTF
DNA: TGTGCCAGCAGCTTGGTGGGGCGACAGGGGAATGGCTACACCTTC

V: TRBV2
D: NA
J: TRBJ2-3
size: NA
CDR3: CASSELVDTQYF
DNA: TGTGCCAGCAGTGAACTAGTTGATACGCAGTATTTT

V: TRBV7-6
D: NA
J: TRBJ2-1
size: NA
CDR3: CASSPNTRDHNEQFF
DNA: TGTGCCAGCAGCCCTAACACTAGAGACCACAATGAGCAGTTCTTC

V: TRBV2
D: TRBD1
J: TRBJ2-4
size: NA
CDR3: CASSEGTGYWAKNIQYF
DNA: TGTGCCAGCAGTGAGGGGACAGGGTATTGGGCCAAAAACATTCAGTACTTC

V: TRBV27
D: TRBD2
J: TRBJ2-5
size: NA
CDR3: CASSLLAGGAETQYF
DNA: TGTGCCAGCAGTTTACTCGCGGGAGGGGCAGAGACCCAGTACTTC

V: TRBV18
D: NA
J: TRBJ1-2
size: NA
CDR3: CASSPGSGYGYTF
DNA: TGTGCCAGCTCCCCAGGGTCAGGCTATGGCTACACCTTC

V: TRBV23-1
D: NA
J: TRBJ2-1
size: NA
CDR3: CANQVAYNEQFF
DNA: TGCGCCAACCAGGTCGCCTACAATGAGCAGTTCTTC

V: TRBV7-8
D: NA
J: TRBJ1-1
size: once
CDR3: CASSFPGRGTEAFF
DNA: TGTGCCAGCAGCTTCCCCGGACGGGGCACTGAAGCTTTCTTT

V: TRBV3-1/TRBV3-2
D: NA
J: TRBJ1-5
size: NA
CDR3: CASSPGDNQPQHF
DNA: TGTGCCAGCAGCCCAGGGGACAATCAGCCCCAGCATTTT

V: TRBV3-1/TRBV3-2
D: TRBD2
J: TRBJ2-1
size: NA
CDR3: CASSRLAGPYNEQFF
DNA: TGTGCCAGCAGCCGTCTAGCGGGACCCTACAATGAGCAGTTCTTC